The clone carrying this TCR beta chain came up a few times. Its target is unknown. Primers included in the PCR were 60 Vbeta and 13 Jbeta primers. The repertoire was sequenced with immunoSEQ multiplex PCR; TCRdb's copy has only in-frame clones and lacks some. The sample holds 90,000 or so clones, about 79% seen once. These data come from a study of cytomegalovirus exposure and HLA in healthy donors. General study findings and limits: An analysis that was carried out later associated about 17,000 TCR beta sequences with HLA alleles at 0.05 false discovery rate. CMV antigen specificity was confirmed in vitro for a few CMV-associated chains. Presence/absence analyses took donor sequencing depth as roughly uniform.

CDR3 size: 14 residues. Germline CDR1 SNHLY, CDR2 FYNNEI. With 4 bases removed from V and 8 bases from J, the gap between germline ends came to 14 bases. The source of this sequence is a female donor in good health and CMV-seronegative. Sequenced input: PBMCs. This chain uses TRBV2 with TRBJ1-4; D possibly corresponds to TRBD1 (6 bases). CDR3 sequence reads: CASSAADSTEKLFF. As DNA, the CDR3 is TGTGCCAGCAGTGCCGCGGACAGTACGGAAAAACTGTTTTTT. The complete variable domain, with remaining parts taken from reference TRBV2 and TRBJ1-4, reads EPEVTQTPSHQVTQMGQEVILRCVPISNHLYFYWYRQILGQKVEFLVSFYNNEISEKSEIFDDQFSVERPDGSNFTLKIRSTKLEDSAMYFCASSAADSTEKLFFGSGTQLSVL.